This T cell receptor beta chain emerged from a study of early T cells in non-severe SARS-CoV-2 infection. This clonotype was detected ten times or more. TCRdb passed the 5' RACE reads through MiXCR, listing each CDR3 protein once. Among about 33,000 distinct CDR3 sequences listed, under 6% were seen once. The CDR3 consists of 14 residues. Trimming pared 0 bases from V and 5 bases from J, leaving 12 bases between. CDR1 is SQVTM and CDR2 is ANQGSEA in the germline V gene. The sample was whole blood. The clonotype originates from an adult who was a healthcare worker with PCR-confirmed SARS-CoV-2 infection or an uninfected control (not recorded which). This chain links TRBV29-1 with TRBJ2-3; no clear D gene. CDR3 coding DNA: TGCAGCGTTGAAGATCCTTTGGGTGTAGATACGCAGTATTTT. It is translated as CSVEDPLGVDTQYF.